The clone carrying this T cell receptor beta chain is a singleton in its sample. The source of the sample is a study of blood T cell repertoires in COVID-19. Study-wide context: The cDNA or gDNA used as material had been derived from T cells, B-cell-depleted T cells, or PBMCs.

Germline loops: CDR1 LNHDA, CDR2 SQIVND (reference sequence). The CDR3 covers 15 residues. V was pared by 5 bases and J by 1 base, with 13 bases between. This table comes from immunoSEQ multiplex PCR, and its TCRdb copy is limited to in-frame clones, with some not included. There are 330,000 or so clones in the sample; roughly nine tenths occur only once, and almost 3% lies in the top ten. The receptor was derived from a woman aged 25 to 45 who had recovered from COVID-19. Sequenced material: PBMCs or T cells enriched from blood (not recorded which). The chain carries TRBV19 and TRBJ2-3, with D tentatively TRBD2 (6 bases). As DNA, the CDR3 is TGTGCCAGTAGTCTCACGGGAGTACGCACAGATACGCAGTATTTT. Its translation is CASSLTGVRTDTQYF.